This TCR beta chain stems from a study of blood T cell repertoires in COVID-19. Per the study methods: By means of reference gene primer amplification, nucleated cell counts were estimated. The repertoire was sequenced with immunoSEQ multiplex PCR; TCRdb's copy has only in-frame clones and lacks some. Clone size and V and J calls were adopted from that table, with D and trimming inferred from the DNA. The sample consists of more than 85,000 clones, roughly 82% of them appearing once. There are 13 residues in the CDR3. Trimming left V 4 bases short and J 8 bases short, with 15 bases between. Germline CDR1 reads SGHKS; CDR2 reads YYEKEE (reference sequence).

Material for sequencing was peripheral blood. This receptor was obtained from a woman over 75 with active or convalescent COVID-19. The chain joins TRBV5-5 to TRBJ1-2, with D tentatively TRBD1 (5 bases). The DNA for the CDR3 is TGTGCCAGCAGCCCCAGGGAAGTCGGAGGCTACACCTTC. As protein: CASSPREVGGYTF.